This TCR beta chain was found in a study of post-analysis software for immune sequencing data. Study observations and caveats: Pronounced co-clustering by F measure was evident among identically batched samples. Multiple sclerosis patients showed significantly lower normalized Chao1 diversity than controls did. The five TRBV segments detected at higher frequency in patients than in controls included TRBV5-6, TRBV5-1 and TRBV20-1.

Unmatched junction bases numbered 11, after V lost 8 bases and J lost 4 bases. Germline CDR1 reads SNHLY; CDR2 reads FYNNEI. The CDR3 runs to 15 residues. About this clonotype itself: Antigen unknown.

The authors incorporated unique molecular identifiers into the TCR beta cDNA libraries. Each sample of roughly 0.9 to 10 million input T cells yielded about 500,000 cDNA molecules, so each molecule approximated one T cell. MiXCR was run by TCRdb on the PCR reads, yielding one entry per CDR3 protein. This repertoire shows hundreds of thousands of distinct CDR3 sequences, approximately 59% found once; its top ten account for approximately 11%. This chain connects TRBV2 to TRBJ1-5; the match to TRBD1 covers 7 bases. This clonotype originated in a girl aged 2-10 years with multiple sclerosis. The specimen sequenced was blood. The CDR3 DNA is TGTGCCAGCCGATTGGAGGGGGCGCGGAATCAGCCCCAGCATTTT. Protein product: CASRLEGARNQPQHF.